The subject of this entry is one T cell receptor (beta chain). This record belongs to a study of blood T cell repertoires in COVID-19. Study-level background: T cells, B-cell-depleted T cells, or PBMCs provided the cDNA or gDNA that served as material.

The CDR3 is 16 residues long. With 3 bases removed from V and 4 bases from J, the gap between germline ends came to 16 bases. Per the germline V gene, CDR1 is MGHRA and CDR2 is YSYEKL. TCRdb's table, derived via immunoSEQ multiplex PCR, lists solely in-frame clones and lacks some. The table lists tens of thousands of clones, more than 90% of them singletons, with 7.4% in the top ten. The TCR originated in a man aged 65-85 years with active COVID-19. The chain links TRBV4-1 to TRBJ2-1, with D possibly being TRBD2 (6 bases). The sequenced sample consisted of peripheral blood. CDR3 sequence (DNA): TGCGCCAGCAGCCACGGGGTCCTAGCGTCGTACAATGAGCAGTTCTTC. Its protein is CASSHGVLASYNEQFF.